The 24 T cell receptor beta chains in this list originate from one sample, sequenced in a study of blood T cells in healthy people across ages. For the second PCR, which ran for about 6 to 11 cycles, a sample-barcoded 5' primer and a J-beta primer mix were used. MiXCR, applied by TCRdb to the 5' RACE reads, yields one record per CDR3 protein. Seen here are about a million distinct CDR3 sequences, just over 50% observed once, and the top ten hold around 21%. Sequenced: blood. These receptors were obtained from a woman between 55 and 75 years old in good health.

The CDR3 here is CASTGGPYTGELFF. DNA for the CDR3: TGTGCCAGCACAGGAGGGCCCTACACCGGGGAGCTGTTTTTT. This sequence joins TRBV27 and TRBJ2-2, with TRBD2 as a possible D gene (6 bases). Germline V gene lookup returns CDR1 MNHEY and CDR2 SMNVEV (reference sequence). There are 14 residues in the CDR3. Trimming pared 7 bases from V and 3 bases from J, leaving 12 bases between.

This clonotype was observed a few times. The rearrangement links TRBV7-9 to TRBJ1-5; no reliable D call. CDR1 and CDR2 from the germline V gene are SEHNR and FQNEAQ (reference sequence). The CDR3 extends over 15 amino acids. The V end lost 1 base, the J end lost 4 bases, and 11 bases lay between the germline ends. In DNA form, the CDR3 reads TGTGCCAGCAGCTTAGGTGGGGTACCAAATCAGCCCCAGCATTTT. Amino acids: CASSLGGVPNQPQHF.

This clonotype was observed a single time. One junction end does not reproduce the germline sequence, and a read error may be involved. This chain links TRBV19 with TRBJ2-7; D remains ambiguous. This CDR3 region has 16 residues. The V gene's germline CDR1 is LNHDA and CDR2 SQIVND (reference sequence). The CDR3 nucleotides read TGTGCCAGTAGTCCCCCCGGGTCAGGAGTGGGGAACGAGCGGTACTTC. Translated: CASSPPGSGVGNERYF.

The V gene is TRBV18, the J gene TRBJ1-6; TRBD1 might be the D (5 bases). V dropped 3 bases and J dropped 7 bases, with 13 bases sitting between them. The CDR3 is made up of 15 amino acids. Germline V CDR1 and CDR2: KGHSH, LQKENI. CDR3 nucleotide sequence: TGTGCCAGCTCACCCCTGGGACTGAGAAATTCACCCCTCCACTTT. Its protein product is CASSPLGLRNSPLHF. Full variable domain (missing parts from reference TRBV18 and TRBJ1-6): NAGVMQNPRHLVRRRGQEARLRCSPMKGHSHVYWYRQLPEEGLKFMVYLQKENIIDESGMPKERFSAEFPKEGPSILRIQQVVRGDSAAYFCASSPLGLRNSPLHFGNGTRLTVT.

This rearrangement joins TRBV6-9 to TRBJ2-5, with 8 positions matching TRBD1. V gave up 2 bases and J gave up 11 bases; unmatched junction bases: 13. Germline CDR1 and CDR2: MNHGY and SVAAGI. The CDR3 has 15 amino acids. CDR3 in DNA: TGTGCCAGCAGTTATCGCGGACAGGGAGAGGGTGAGCAGTACTTC. Translation gives CASSYRGQGEGEQYF.

The chain links TRBV2 to TRBJ1-5; D gene uncertain. Looked up from germline, CDR1 is SNHLY and CDR2 is FYNNEI. The CDR3 extends over 16 amino acids. The V and J ends lost 2 bases and 7 bases respectively, with 18 bases between them. CDR3 residues: CASSERFGSAKQPQHF. CDR3 nucleotide sequence: TGTGCCAGCAGTGAACGGTTCGGGAGTGCAAAACAGCCCCAGCATTTT.

This chain connects TRBV6-6 to TRBJ2-5; 9 positions agree with TRBD1. J lost 5 bases, V lost 5 bases, and 6 bases had no gene match. Per germline, CDR1 MNHNY and CDR2 SVGAGI (reference sequence). The CDR3 is 14 amino acids. CDR3 DNA sequence: TGTGCCAGCAGTCAGAACAGGGGGCGTGAGACCCAGTACTTC. Protein product: CASSQNRGRETQYF.

The chain has TRBV28 and TRBJ2-7, with 8 bases matching TRBD2. Per the germline V gene, CDR1 is MDHEN and CDR2 is SYDVKM. The V and J ends lost 2 bases and 2 bases, in that order; junction bases with no gene match: 11. This CDR3 region has 17 residues. The CDR3 spells CASSLVLSGSRPYEQYF. The CDR3 DNA follows: TGTGCCAGCAGTTTAGTCCTCAGCGGGAGCCGCCCCTACGAGCAGTACTTC.

This chain joins TRBV12-3 or TRBV12-4 and TRBJ1-2; D is undetermined. The CDR3 is 11 residues long. The V end lost 5 bases, the J end lost 8 bases, and 9 bases lay between the germline ends. Here the CDR3 reads CASSPSRGYTF. In nucleotides, the CDR3 is TGTGCCAGCAGTCCCTCGCGGGGCTACACCTTC.

The genes are TRBV20-1 and TRBJ1-2; D unclear. This CDR3 spans 12 amino acids. Germline assignment: CDR1 DFQATT and CDR2 SNEGSKA (reference sequence). The V end lost 3 bases, the J end lost 4 bases, and 9 bases lay between the germline ends. The CDR3: CSASSGGYGYTF. In nucleotides, the CDR3 is TGCAGTGCTAGCTCAGGCGGCTATGGCTACACCTTC.

The chain is built from TRBV12-3 or TRBV12-4 and TRBJ1-1; D call uncertain. The CDR3 consists of 14 residues. Trimming took off 9 bases at V and 4 bases at J, with 18 bases between the two ends. The CDR3 DNA follows: TGTGCCAGTGGGAAGAACCTCCCCGGCACTGAAGCTTTCTTT. Its protein product is CASGKNLPGTEAFF.

The V and J genes are TRBV9 and TRBJ2-7, with no clear D. Germline V gene data show CDR1 as SGDLS and CDR2 as YYNGEE. The CDR3 length is 14 residues. The germline V and J ends were trimmed by 0 bases and 2 bases, with 9 bases remaining between them. Here the CDR3 reads CASSVGTTPYEQYF. The CDR3 nucleotides are TGTGCCAGCAGCGTAGGAACTACCCCCTACGAGCAGTACTTC. Together with reference TRBV9 and TRBJ2-7, the CDR3 gives the full variable domain: DSGVTQTPKHLITATGQRVTLRCSPRSGDLSVYWYQQSLDQGLQFLIQYYNGEERAKGNILERFSAQQFPDLHSELNLSSLELGDSALYFCASSVGTTPYEQYFGPGTRLTVT.

The V gene is TRBV2, the J gene TRBJ2-5; possible D gene TRBD2, 5 bases. V was cut by 0 bases and J by 11 bases, with 16 bases left in between. CDR3 size: 14 residues. The germline CDR1 and CDR2 sequences are SNHLY and FYNNEI. CDR3 nucleotide sequence: TGTGCCAGCAGTGAAGCGCTTCGGGGATACGGGCAGTACTTC. This translates into CASSEALRGYGQYF.

This chain links TRBV13 with TRBJ2-7, with D perhaps being TRBD1 or TRBD2 (5 bases each). The CDR3 contains 18 residues. Germline V gives CDR1 PRHDT, CDR2 FYEKMQ (reference sequence). Trimming removed 3 bases at V and 0 bases at J, with 21 bases between. The DNA for the CDR3 is TGTGCCAGCAGCTTTGTCATGGGACGGGATCCTAGCTCCTACGAGCAGTACTTC. Translated: CASSFVMGRDPSSYEQYF.

This clonotype was found a few times. The V gene is TRBV5-1, the J gene TRBJ2-7; TRBD2 agrees at 13 bases. The trim removed 3 bases at V and 2 bases at J, leaving 8 bases unmatched. CDR1 and CDR2 from the germline V gene are SGHRS and YFSETQ. CDR3 size: 17 residues. The CDR3 DNA is TGCGCCAGCAGCTGGGGGACTAGCGGGATTTCGGCCTACGAGCAGTACTTC. Translation: CASSWGTSGISAYEQYF.

V is TRBV29-1 and J is TRBJ2-5; D might be TRBD2 (5 bases). Per germline, CDR1 SQVTM and CDR2 ANQGSEA. V dropped 0 bases and J dropped 6 bases, with 14 bases sitting between them. The CDR3 length is 14 residues. CDR3 in amino acids: CSVEDRTRGKTQYF. DNA of the CDR3: TGCAGCGTTGAAGATCGCACCCGGGGAAAGACCCAGTACTTC.

The gene calls are TRBV7-9 and TRBJ2-1; 7 positions agree with TRBD1. The CDR3 covers 15 residues. Germline values: CDR1 SEHNR, CDR2 FQNEAQ (reference sequence). Germline trimming cut 1 base from V and 7 bases from J; bases unmatched to any gene: 7. This CDR3 is CASSLDTDRANEQFF. For the CDR3, the DNA is TGTGCCAGCAGCTTAGATACCGACAGGGCTAATGAGCAGTTCTTC. Supplemented by reference TRBV7-9 and TRBJ2-1, the full variable domain reads DTGVSQNPRHKITKRGQNVTFRCDPISEHNRLYWYRQTLGQGPEFLTYFQNEAQLEKSRLLSDRFSAERPKGSFSTLEIQRTEQGDSAMYLCASSLDTDRANEQFFGPGTRLTVL.

This clonotype turned up a few times. This chain links TRBV28 with TRBJ2-7; D ambiguous. Germline V gene data show CDR1 as MDHEN and CDR2 as SYDVKM. This CDR3 is 13 amino acids long. Trimming shortened V by 5 bases and J by 1 base, and 9 bases separated the two germline ends. CDR3 sequence (DNA): TGTGCCAGCAGTCGACGCAAGTCCTACGAGCAGTACTTC. Its translation is CASSRRKSYEQYF.

The rearrangement uses TRBV7-2 and TRBJ2-5, with 10 bases matching TRBD1. J lost 2 bases, V lost 2 bases, and 8 bases had no gene match. This CDR3 has 17 residues. The germline V gene has CDR1 SGHTA and CDR2 FQGNSA. The CDR3 is CASSLLSGQGIQETQYF. CDR3 bases: TGTGCCAGCAGCTTACTTTCGGGACAGGGGATACAAGAGACCCAGTACTTC.

The chain joins TRBV10-3 to TRBJ1-1; possible D gene TRBD1, 5 bases. V was shortened by 3 bases and J by 4 bases, with 12 bases between the two germline ends. The CDR3 is made up of 14 amino acids. Germline lookup yields CDR1 ENHRY and CDR2 SYGVKD. The CDR3 bases are TGTGCCATCAGTGATATTGGGGGGAGCACTGAAGCTTTCTTT. This codes for CAISDIGGSTEAFF.

The chain carries TRBV2 and TRBJ2-5; D gene ambiguous. The end of the DNA aligns better with TRBJ2-7, so the J call may be wrong. Germline V CDR1 and CDR2: SNHLY, FYNNEI. This CDR3 region has 14 residues. CDR3 sequence (DNA): TGTGCCAGCAGTGAAGGGCTGTTTGGCTACGAGCAGTACTTC. This codes for CASSEGLFGYEQYF.

This clonotype was picked up a small number of times. The chain couples TRBV18 to TRBJ2-3; no reliable D call. Germline loops: CDR1 KGHSH, CDR2 LQKENI. This CDR3 has 12 residues. V was clipped by 3 bases and J by 7 bases, with 8 bases between them. CDR3 DNA sequence: TGTGCCAGCTCACCCATGGGAAATACGCAGTATTTT. This sequence encodes CASSPMGNTQYF.

This clonotype has only a few counts. V gene TRBV20-1 combines with J gene TRBJ2-4; D is possibly TRBD1 (5 bases). The better agreement between TRBJ2-7 and the DNA end casts doubt on the J call. Germline V gene data show CDR1 as DFQATT and CDR2 as SNEGSKA (reference sequence). This CDR3 is 14 amino acids long. In DNA form, the CDR3 reads TGCAGTGCTAGAGTAGTTCCATGGGGCAACGAGCAGTACTTC. Translation gives CSARVVPWGNEQYF.

This clonotype was counted at least ten times. The chain recombines TRBV29-1 with TRBJ2-4; the D is unclear. The CDR3 extends over 13 amino acids. Trimming removed 3 bases from V and 0 bases from J, with 6 bases in between. CDR1 and CDR2 from the germline V gene are SQVTM and ANQGSEA. CDR3 sequence reads: CSVDELAKNIQYF. In DNA, the CDR3 is TGCAGCGTTGACGAATTAGCCAAAAACATTCAGTACTTC.